Listed here are 24 T cell receptor beta chains from one sample, sequenced in a study of neurological immune-mediated disorders. Each CDR3 protein is one row after TCRdb ran MiXCR on the 5' RACE reads. The top ten hold 6% to 9% of the sample, which has some 26,000 distinct CDR3 sequences, about 3.1% seen once. The source material was PBMCs. The receptors come from a woman aged 25 to 39 with multiple sclerosis.

This clonotype was seen repeatedly, ten times or more. V is TRBV27 and J is TRBJ2-5, with TRBD1 matching over 7 bases. This CDR3 region has 15 residues. Germline values: CDR1 MNHEY, CDR2 SMNVEV (reference sequence). Losses at the gene ends were 5 bases for V and 2 bases for J; bases not matched to a gene: 8. CDR3 loop: CASSLGRGRQETQYF. In DNA, the CDR3 is TGTGCCAGCAGTCTAGGAAGGGGGCGTCAAGAGACCCAGTACTTC.

This clonotype was recorded at least ten times. The chain has TRBV27 and TRBJ1-1, with TRBD1 matching over 7 bases. V dropped 3 bases and J dropped 6; count of bases not matched to a gene: 13. Germline-derived CDR1 and CDR2 are MNHEY and SMNVEV (reference sequence). CDR3 length: 16 amino acids. CDR3 residues: CASSFGRGDIIAEAFF. CDR3 nucleotides: TGTGCCAGCAGTTTTGGCAGGGGGGATATAATCGCTGAAGCTTTCTTT.

This clonotype was observed at least ten times. The gene calls are TRBV12-3 or TRBV12-4 and TRBJ2-7, with TRBD2 matching 9 bases. This CDR3 has 12 amino acids. The junction had 6 bases not matched to a gene; V was cut back by 5 bases and J by 10 bases. CDR3 in amino acids: CASSLAGGPQYF. CDR3 DNA sequence: TGTGCCAGCAGTCTGGCGGGGGGGCCCCAGTACTTC.

About this clonotype itself: A single base separates this from a much larger clone, so it may be a read error. The CDR3 region has the DNA TGCGCCAGCAGCTTGGACAGATTAAAAATTCAGTACTTC. Protein: CASSLDRLKIQYF. The chain joins TRBV5-1 to TRBJ2-4; D is undetermined. Trimming shortened V by 0 bases and J by 10 bases, and 11 bases separated the two germline ends. The CDR3 is 13 residues long. Germline CDR1 is SGHRS and CDR2 is YFSETQ.

This clonotype showed up many times. The rearrangement uses TRBV3-1 and TRBJ1-1; D gene uncertain. Germline V lookup: CDR1 LGHDT, CDR2 YNNKEL (reference sequence). The CDR3 runs to 12 residues. The V end was cut by 4 bases, the J end by 1 base, with 4 bases between. The CDR3 DNA is TGTGCCAGCAGCCGAGGGAACACTGAAGCTTTCTTT. This encodes CASSRGNTEAFF.

This clonotype was seen a few times. This sequence joins TRBV18 and TRBJ2-2; D uncertain. The length of the CDR3 is 13 residues. Germline lookup yields CDR1 KGHSH and CDR2 LQKENI. The germline V and J ends were trimmed by 1 base and 6 bases, with 6 bases remaining between them. The CDR3 protein is CASSPRKAGELFF. The CDR3, as DNA: TGTGCCAGCTCACCACGTAAAGCCGGGGAGCTGTTTTTT.

This clonotype has only a few counts. The chain couples TRBV12-3 or TRBV12-4 to TRBJ2-3, with a possible D match to TRBD1 (6 bases). This CDR3 has 16 residues. V was shortened by 5 bases and J by 4 bases, with 19 bases between the two germline ends. In DNA, the CDR3 is TGTGCCAGCAGTCCGTCGGGCAGGGGTTACGCAGATACGCAGTATTTT. Protein: CASSPSGRGYADTQYF.

This clonotype was counted ten times or more. This rearrangement joins TRBV20-1 to TRBJ1-4; D remains unclear. Germline values: CDR1 DFQATT, CDR2 SNEGSKA (reference sequence). V was shortened by 0 bases and J by 7 bases, with 12 bases between the two germline ends. The CDR3 spans 14 residues. The chain's CDR3 is CSARDRGRGEKLFF. The CDR3 coding sequence is TGCAGTGCTAGAGATCGCGGACGCGGTGAAAAACTGTTTTTT.

This clonotype has a count of ten or more. The chain is built from TRBV7-2 and TRBJ2-5; unclear D gene. CDR1 and CDR2 (germline): SGHTA, FQGNSA. Trimming left V 2 bases short and J 0 bases short, with 7 bases between. This CDR3 is built from 14 residues. CDR3 residues: CASSLSRNQETQYF. CDR3 DNA: TGTGCCAGCAGCTTAAGTAGGAACCAAGAGACCCAGTACTTC. Full variable domain (outside the CDR3, taken from reference TRBV7-2 and TRBJ2-5): GAGVSQSPSNKVTEKGKDVELRCDPISGHTALYWYRQSLGQGLEFLIYFQGNSAPDKSGLPSDRFSAERTGGSVSTLTIQRTQQEDSAVYLCASSLSRNQETQYFGPGTRLLVL.

A few counts support this clonotype. Possible read error: a much larger clone is one base away. V and J are TRBV6-1 and TRBJ2-7; TRBD1 might be the D (6 bases). There are 13 residues in the CDR3. The germline CDR1 and CDR2 sequences are MNHNS and SASEGT. CDR3 protein: CASSEPTTGPYCF. The CDR3 coding sequence is TGTGCCAGCAGTGAACCTACGACAGGCCCCTACTGCTTC.

This clonotype has ten or more counts. This chain links TRBV20-1 with TRBJ2-3; 8 positions match TRBD2. Per germline, CDR1 DFQATT and CDR2 SNEGSKA (reference sequence). CDR3 length equals 14 residues. V lost 6 bases and J lost 2; bases outside the gene matches: 7. The DNA of the CDR3 is TGCAGTGCGCGCCGAGCGGGGGCCACAGATACGCAGTATTTT. Translating it yields CSARRAGATDTQYF.

This clonotype was recorded many times. The rearrangement uses TRBV12-3 or TRBV12-4 and TRBJ1-3; TRBD1 matches 9 bases. V shed 6 bases, J shed 4 bases, and the junction held 4 bases outside the gene matches. The CDR3 loop spans 14 amino acids. The DNA of the CDR3 is TGTGCCAGCAGCCAACAGGGGGCCGGAAACACCATATATTTT. It codes for CASSQQGAGNTIYF.

This clonotype appeared many times. The chain uses TRBV20-1 and TRBJ2-1; D is unresolved. Germline CDR1 and CDR2: DFQATT and SNEGSKA (reference sequence). This CDR3 spans 13 amino acids. V was trimmed by 6 bases and J by 5 bases, leaving 14 bases between them. CDR3 DNA sequence: TGCAGTGCCCACGCTAGTGCAAACAATGAGCAGTTCTTC. It encodes CSAHASANNEQFF.

The table lists this clonotype with many counts. The rearrangement links TRBV12-3 or TRBV12-4 to TRBJ1-5; 7 nucleotides align to TRBD1. V dropped 8 bases and J dropped 6; count of bases not matched to a gene: 13. There are 15 residues in the CDR3. In DNA, the CDR3 is TGTGCCAGCCTTAAGGGACAGACAGAGGGTCAGCCCCAGCATTTT. It yields the protein CASLKGQTEGQPQHF.

This clonotype was seen ten or more times. CDR3 protein: CASSLVGVQNTGELFF. CDR3 nucleotide sequence: TGTGCCAGCAGCTTAGTGGGAGTCCAGAACACCGGGGAGCTGTTTTTT. The chain carries TRBV7-2 and TRBJ2-2; D is possibly TRBD2 (5 bases). Germline CDR1 is SGHTA and CDR2 is FQGNSA. Trimming pared 1 base from V and 1 base from J, leaving 10 bases between. This CDR3 region has 16 residues.

Many counts were recorded for this clonotype. The chain combines TRBV12-3 or TRBV12-4 with TRBJ2-1; 9 nucleotides line up with TRBD2. The CDR3 is made up of 14 amino acids. V trimming: 5 bases; J trimming: 4 bases; junction bases outside the gene matches: 3. The CDR3 reads CASSRTSVYNEQFF. The CDR3 DNA reads TGTGCCAGCAGTCGGACTAGCGTATACAATGAGCAGTTCTTC.

This clonotype has at least ten counts. This chain uses TRBV11-2 with TRBJ2-1, with 10 bases aligning to TRBD2. The germline gives CDR1 SGHAT, CDR2 FQNNGV. V lost 4 bases and J lost 4; bases outside the gene matches: 19. The CDR3 is 20 amino acids. The CDR3, as DNA: TGTGCCAGCAGCTCCCCGTTAATCCCGCTAGCGGGAGTAGGTTACAATGAGCAGTTCTTC. This sequence encodes CASSSPLIPLAGVGYNEQFF.

Points on this clonotype: The CDR3 end shows no conserved phenylalanine or tryptophan, and so a read error is likely. V is TRBV5-5 and J is TRBJ1-4; D gene uncertain. V lost 4 bases and J lost 2, with 24 bases in between. The CDR3 consists of 19 residues. Germline CDR1 reads SGHKS; CDR2 reads YYEKEE (reference sequence). The CDR3 nucleotides are TGTGCCAGCAGCCCGCATTACGGTCGATCGTGTCTGACTAATGAAAAACTGTTTTGT. It encodes CASSPHYGRSCLTNEKLFC.

By sample share, this clonotype is medium-sized (0.01 to 0.1%). The chain couples TRBV20-1 to TRBJ1-2; D unclear. Germline V lookup: CDR1 DFQATT, CDR2 SNEGSKA (reference sequence). The CDR3 is made up of 16 amino acids. V was clipped by 0 bases and J by 1 base, with 15 bases between them. The CDR3 spells CSARDHHSPINYGYTF. For the CDR3, the DNA is TGCAGTGCTAGAGATCACCATAGCCCAATTAACTATGGCTACACCTTC.

This clonotype has a count of ten or more. V is TRBV5-1 and J is TRBJ2-5, with 8 nucleotides matching TRBD2. Trimming at V came to 7 bases and at J to 1 base, leaving 3 bases not matched to a gene. The V gene's germline CDR1 is SGHRS and CDR2 YFSETQ. The CDR3 is made up of 13 amino acids. The CDR3 DNA follows: TGCGCCAGCGGCAGCGGGAGCCAAGAGACCCAGTACTTC. It yields the protein CASGSGSQETQYF.

This clonotype was found many times. This chain connects TRBV12-3 or TRBV12-4 to TRBJ2-7, with 9 bases identical to TRBD1. The CDR3 has 15 amino acids. After removal of 6 bases from V and 3 bases from J, the junction contained 9 bases not matched to a gene. CDR3 residues: CASSRDRANFYEQYF. Here the CDR3 DNA reads TGTGCCAGCAGCCGGGACAGGGCGAACTTCTACGAGCAGTACTTC.

This clonotype was recorded at least ten times. The J gene is TRBJ1-6, the V gene TRBV20-1; 7 nucleotides match TRBD1. Germline lookup yields CDR1 DFQATT and CDR2 SNEGSKA (reference sequence). This CDR3 is built from 14 residues. The trim removed 6 bases at V and 14 bases at J, leaving 16 bases unmatched. CDR3 coding DNA: TGCAGTGCCAACCTGGGAGGCGCGCAGGGGGCCCTCCACTTT. Amino acid sequence: CSANLGGAQGALHF.

By sample fraction, this clonotype is medium-sized. CDR3 region: CASSPDSRSYNEQFF. CDR3 DNA sequence: TGCGCCAGCAGCCCAGACAGCCGCTCCTACAATGAGCAGTTCTTC. The V call is TRBV5-1, the J call TRBJ2-1, with D possibly being TRBD1 (5 bases). Germline lookup yields CDR1 SGHRS and CDR2 YFSETQ. CDR3 length: 15 residues. V gave up 4 bases and J gave up 0 bases, with 11 bases separating them. Full variable domain (outside the CDR3, taken from reference TRBV5-1 and TRBJ2-1): KAGVTQTPRYLIKTRGQQVTLSCSPISGHRSVSWYQQTPGQGLQFLFEYFSETQRNKGNFPGRFSGRQFSNSRSEMNVSTLELGDSALYLCASSPDSRSYNEQFFGPGTRLTVL.

Regarding this clonotype: This clone may be a read error of a much larger clone one base away. The rearrangement joins TRBV5-1 to TRBJ2-3; D remains ambiguous. The CDR3 spans 12 residues. V was pared by 3 bases and J by 0 bases, with 2 bases between. Per the germline V gene, CDR1 is SGHRS and CDR2 is YFSETQ. CDR3 region: CASSSSTDTQYF. The CDR3 DNA follows: TGCGCCAGCAGCTCGAGCACAGATACGCAGTATTTT.